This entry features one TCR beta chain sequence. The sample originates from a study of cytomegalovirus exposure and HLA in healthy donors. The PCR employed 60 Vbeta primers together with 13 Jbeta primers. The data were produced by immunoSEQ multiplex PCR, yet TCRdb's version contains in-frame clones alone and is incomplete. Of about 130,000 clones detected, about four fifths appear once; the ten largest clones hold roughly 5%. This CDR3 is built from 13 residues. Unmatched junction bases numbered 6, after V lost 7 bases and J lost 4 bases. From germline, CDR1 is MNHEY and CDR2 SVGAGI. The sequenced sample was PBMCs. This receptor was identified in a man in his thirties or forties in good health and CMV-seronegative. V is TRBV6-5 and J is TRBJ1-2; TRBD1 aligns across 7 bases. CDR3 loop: CASTRTGGYGYTF. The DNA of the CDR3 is TGTGCCAGCACTCGGACAGGCGGCTATGGCTACACCTTC.